This entry concerns a single TCR beta chain. Its antigen remains unidentified. No base quality values were provided; no much bigger clone lies one nucleotide off. According to the study, the label for this sample's treatment or condition signals: around 19 received Ad26.COV2.S at low or high dose, single or two shots; roughly five received placebo; per-sample allocation not given. For vaccine and placebo recipients, the sequenced repertoires came from samples collected on day 63 after the first injection. In Cohort 1b, about two dozen adults aged 18-55 years were enrolled at a single site in Boston, USA, between 29 July and 7 August 2020. As a vaccine, Ad26.COV2.S was a replication-incompetent adenovirus type 26 vector that expressed a prefusion-stabilized SARS-CoV-2 spike protein derived from the original Wuhan strain. The immunoSEQ Assay was used to sequence TCRbeta CDR3 regions. After extraction, genomic DNA underwent amplification by bias-controlled multiplex PCR, followed by high-throughput sequencing. In the source study's methods: To quantify the absolute abundance of each unique TCRbeta CDR3 region, sequences were collapsed and filtered. T cell fraction was estimated by normalizing TCRbeta template counts to usable DNA, with usable DNA measured through amplification of reference genes found in all nucleated cells. Repertoire TCRs were annotated as SARS-CoV-2-specific when V gene, CDR3 amino acid sequence and J gene were exactly matched to a known reactive TCR set. The reference SARS-CoV-2 TCR set was obtained from MIRA and was filtered for enrichment in COVID-19-positive ImmuneCODE repertoires, whereby public or cross-reactive TCRs were removed. Drawing on the MIRA antigens, annotated TCRs were analysed further at the level of specific ORF or position within ORF. Depth was the summed frequency of annotated unique rearrangements, while breadth was defined as annotated unique rearrangements over total unique productive rearrangements. TCR breadth was compared between groups using two-sided Wilcoxon rank-sum tests. The clones in this table, taken by TCRdb from immuneACCESS, are in-frame only. Not every clone is retained; where verified, under half of the shortfall comes from an unresolved V gene, and the cause of the rest is unknown. V and J calls and clone size come straight from that table; D and trimming were deduced from the DNA. The sample table records 250,000 to 300,000 clones; more than 70% of these occur just once. Of the sample, roughly 3.5% is held by the ten largest clones.

The data are from a study of Ad26.COV2.S vaccination and SARS-CoV-2 variants (dated by TCRdb to the early 2020s). Study-level background: Donors in the vaccine arm were drawn from COV1001, a multicentre, randomized, double-blind, placebo-controlled phase I-IIa trial testing Ad26.COV2.S in healthy adults. TCRbeta repertoire sequencing was used to assess the specificity and breadth of SARS-CoV-2-reactive T cell receptors after Ad26.COV2.S vaccination. Investigators remained blinded to trial group allocation during experiments and outcome assessment. Ad26.COV2.S was administered intramuscularly at 5 x 10^10 or 1 x 10^11 viral particles, either as a single shot or as two shots given 56 days apart. A total of about 30 samples were included in the TCR-sequenced set, comprising roughly 19 Ad26.COV2.S vaccine recipients, 5 placebo recipients and 8 SARS-CoV-2 convalescent individuals. Trial participants were randomized into five groups of five: low-dose or high-dose Ad26.COV2.S given once or twice, or placebo on both occasions. Overall study results and their limits: Comparing responses between vaccine doses or regimens was not something the study was powered to do. After vaccination, spike-specific CD8+ and CD4+ T cell responses were reported to show substantial breadth. Ad26.COV2.S recipients had higher spike-specific TCR breadth than placebo recipients (P = 0.0014). Vaccine and placebo recipients had comparable non-spike TCR breadth, which fits with the vaccine containing only spike. The authors noted that total T cell responses may have been underestimated by the TCR breadth and depth analyses.

V was cut back by 5 bases and J by 0 bases, leaving a gap of 11 bases between them. CDR1 and CDR2 are drawn from the germline V gene: SGHTA, FQGNSA. CDR3 length: 15 amino acids, cysteine to phenylalanine. Only the CDR3 DNA is retained, 45 bases long and in frame from the first base. This receptor was identified in a person aged 18-60 years who received the Ad26.COV2.S COVID-19 vaccine or a placebo. This chain is built from TRBV7-2 and TRBJ2-1, with TRBD2 tentatively as D gene (6 bases match). The sequencing here drew on peripheral blood, taken in a trial of Ad26.COV2.S vaccine versus placebo. The nucleotide sequence is given as TGTGCCAGCAGCCCGGACTACAGCTCCTACAATGAGCAGTTCTTC. Translated, it gives CASSPDYSSYNEQFF. Supplemented by the reference TRBV7-2 and TRBJ2-1 proteins around the CDR3, the complete variable domain is GAGVSQSPSNKVTEKGKDVELRCDPISGHTALYWYRQSLGQGLEFLIYFQGNSAPDKSGLPSDRFSAERTGGSVSTLTIQRTQQEDSAVYLCASSPDYSSYNEQFFGPGTRLTVL.